The sequence of this TCR beta chain was determined in a study of shared clonotypes between healthy human individuals. Looking at the study overall: CD4 naive and CD4 memory each took three plates per donor, while CD8 naive took two and CD8 memory one. Study-wide points: Sharing across a few donors was seen in 4.5% to 5.5% of naive CD4 clonotypes.

Subsets obtained from CD4+ cells comprised CD45RA+ naive and CD45RA-negative memory cells. This clone appeared once. Its antigen remains unidentified. Trimming removed 10 bases from V and 2 bases from J; junction bases left unmatched: 11. Germline CDR1 SGHNT, CDR2 YYREEE (reference sequence). This CDR3 is 14 amino acids long. The method was immunoSEQ multiplex PCR; TCRdb's version includes in-frame clones alone and lacks a portion of them. This table holds some 1.1 million clones, 70% to 80% found once. The chain carries TRBV5-4 and TRBJ1-2; TRBD1 agrees at 7 bases. The source is a young man in good health. Some clones in this sample may be carry-over from other donors' samples. The specimen was memory CD4+ T cells from PBMCs. Subset noted: CD45RA-negative fraction. DNA for the CDR3: TGTGCCTTTACCCCGAGGGGACAGAACTATGGCTACACCTTC. It yields the protein CAFTPRGQNYGYTF.